This T cell receptor (beta chain) was retrieved from a study of CD8 T cells in Susac syndrome. This clonotype was detected once. V shed 8 bases and J 7 bases; nucleotides not matched to a gene: 18. This CDR3 has 17 residues. Germline V CDR1 and CDR2: MNHNS, SASEGT. An input of about 0.45 to 1 ug of RNA was subjected to reverse transcription using random hexamers. A single record per CDR3 protein comes from TCRdb applying MiXCR to the immunoSEQ multiplex PCR reads. Here the sample spans 130,000 or so distinct CDR3 sequences, over 80% being singletons. Included as multiple sclerosis controls were treatment-naive patients who had stable or active relapsing-remitting disease. The CD8+ and CD4+ T cells were isolated magnetically using a negative isolation approach, whereas the TEMRA cells were enriched by FACS.

V and J are TRBV6-1 and TRBJ2-1; 9 nucleotides line up with TRBD1. The sequencing input was CD8+ T cells from PBMCs. The source is a human donor with multiple sclerosis. For the CDR3, the DNA is TGTGCCAGCCACCAGGACAGGGGCCCTCCCCCTGTAAATGAGCAGTTCTTC. Its protein product is CASHQDRGPPPVNEQFF.